Given below is one TCR beta chain in context. The target antigen is unknown. The data stem from a study of T cells after yellow fever vaccination. By 5'RACE template switching, TCR cDNA was produced, with a universal primer site and UMIs added in the process. TCRdb reprocessed the 5' RACE reads via MiXCR and lists one record per CDR3 protein. The sample yields 400,000 or so distinct CDR3 sequences, 11% seen once. CDR3 size: 12 residues. V shed 4 bases and J shed 9 bases, with 10 bases lying between them. In germline, CDR1 is SGDLS, CDR2 YYNGEE. Study outcomes and limitations: CD4 and CD8 compartments shared a small share of clonotypes, likely from convergent recombination. Most primary-vaccination clones recurred post-booster (roughly 96% CD4, roughly 91% CD8). A faster peak, day 5 versus 15, was reached by the weaker secondary response.

This sequence joins TRBV9 and TRBJ2-2; D is unclear. The sequencing used PBMCs, collected on the day of the first yellow fever vaccination. This TCR was sampled from a man younger than 35 who received the YFV17D yellow fever vaccine. The chain's CDR3 is CASSTNRRELFF. CDR3 nucleotides: TGTGCCAGCAGCACCAACCGCAGGGAGCTGTTTTTT.